These 16 T cell receptor beta chains share one sample of origin, sequenced in a study of cytomegalovirus exposure and HLA in healthy donors. PCR amplification relied on 60 Vbeta primers (plus 13 Jbeta primers). Method: immunoSEQ multiplex PCR; TCRdb's copy keeps in-frame clones and lacks some. Counted here are some 200,000 clones, around three quarters occurring once; the ten biggest clones make up approximately 2.2%. Source material: PBMCs. Receptor source: a woman aged 25 to 39 in good health and CMV-seropositive.

This clone was counted between two and nine times. The chain is built from TRBV4-3 and TRBJ1-1, with D possibly being TRBD1 (6 bases). Germline assignment: CDR1 LGHNA and CDR2 YSLEER. CDR3 length equals 15 residues. The V end lost 0 bases, the J end lost 10 bases, and 18 bases lay between the germline ends. CDR3 bases: TGCGCCAGCAGCCAAGAGGTTACAGGGTTTTTGAGAGCTTTCTTT. This translates into CASSQEVTGFLRAFF.

The chain is built from TRBV29-1 and TRBJ2-1; D remains ambiguous. Trimming left V 0 bases short and J 10 bases short, with 16 bases between. This CDR3 spans 14 amino acids. The V gene's germline CDR1 is SQVTM and CDR2 ANQGSEA. As DNA, the CDR3 is TGCAGCGTTGAAGATGCCCTTTCTAGTTGGGAGCAGTTCTTC. It yields the protein CSVEDALSSWEQFF.

V gene TRBV27 combines with J gene TRBJ1-1, with unresolved D. Germline assignment: CDR1 MNHEY and CDR2 SMNVEV (reference sequence). The CDR3 covers 14 residues. The ends were cut back, 5 bases at V and 1 base at J, with 11 bases in the middle. The CDR3 region has the DNA TGTGCCAGCAGTCGCCAACTTTGGAACACTGAAGCTTTCTTT. Amino acids: CASSRQLWNTEAFF.

The chain has TRBV9 and TRBJ2-2; D possibly corresponds to TRBD2 (7 bases). V gave up 0 bases and J gave up 8 bases, with 17 bases separating them. This CDR3 is 16 amino acids long. CDR1 is SGDLS and CDR2 is YYNGEE in the germline V gene. This chain's CDR3 is CASSVAGGGARGELFF. CDR3 in DNA: TGTGCCAGCAGCGTAGCTGGTGGGGGGGCCCGTGGGGAGCTGTTTTTT.

This chain connects TRBV15 to TRBJ1-6; D gene unclear. V was clipped by 4 bases and J by 0 bases, with 10 bases between them. The CDR3 consists of 16 residues. Germline loops: CDR1 LNHNV, CDR2 YYDKDF (reference sequence). CDR3 sequence: CATSNRRGSYNSPLHF. In DNA form, the CDR3 reads TGTGCCACCAGCAACCGGCGAGGCTCCTATAATTCACCCCTCCACTTT. The variable domain in full, with the rest retrieved from reference TRBV15 and TRBJ1-6, is DAMVIQNPRYQVTQFGKPVTLSCSQTLNHNVMYWYQQKSSQAPKLLFHYYDKDFNNEADTPDNFQSRRPNTSFCFLDIRSPGLGDTAMYLCATSNRRGSYNSPLHFGNGTRLTVT.

The chain carries TRBV12-5 and TRBJ1-2; 8 positions match TRBD1. V shed 2 bases, J shed 0 bases, and the junction held 14 bases outside the gene matches. The CDR3 loop spans 19 amino acids. Germline-derived CDR1 and CDR2 are LGHNT and FRNRAP. In DNA, the CDR3 is TGTGCTAGTGGTTTGCTTGGGGGGACAGGCCCCCTTGCTAACTATGGCTACACCTTC. The encoded protein is CASGLLGGTGPLANYGYTF.

The chain employs TRBV27 and TRBJ1-4; D remains unclear. The CDR3 length is 22 residues. CDR1 and CDR2 from the germline V gene are MNHEY and SMNVEV (reference sequence). Between the trimmed V and J ends, which lost 3 bases and 6 bases, there was a span of 35 bases. The CDR3 DNA follows: TGTGCCAGCAGTTTCGTCCGAAATAAGCCTGACCCACAGTCGGGGAAAGATGAAAAACTGTTTTTT. This gives the protein CASSFVRNKPDPQSGKDEKLFF. Together with reference TRBV27 and TRBJ1-4, the CDR3 gives the full variable domain: EAQVTQNPRYLITVTGKKLTVTCSQNMNHEYMSWYRQDPGLGLRQIYYSMNVEVTDKGDVPEGYKVSRKEKRNFPLILESPSPNQTSLYFCASSFVRNKPDPQSGKDEKLFFGSGTQLSVL.

Only a few counts were recorded for this clone. The rearrangement links TRBV5-1 to TRBJ2-7, with D possibly matching TRBD1 (6 bases). V lost 4 bases and J lost 3, with 14 bases in between. The CDR3 is 14 residues long. The germline CDR1 and CDR2 sequences are SGHRS and YFSETQ. This CDR3 reads CASSQIPDSYEQYF. The CDR3 bases are TGCGCCAGCAGCCAGATTCCGGACAGCTACGAGCAGTACTTC.

The rearrangement joins TRBV13 to TRBJ2-3; TRBD2 agrees at 8 bases. The CDR3 spans 16 residues. The J segment lost 10 bases and the V segment lost 0 bases, leaving 12 bases of the junction unmatched. Germline V gene lookup returns CDR1 PRHDT and CDR2 FYEKMQ (reference sequence). The CDR3 DNA is TGTGCCAGCAGCTTAGGCCTCTTAGCGGGGCGACCTTCGCAGTATTTT. Protein: CASSLGLLAGRPSQYF.

The chain recombines TRBV5-6 with TRBJ2-7, with D maybe TRBD2 (6 bases). CDR1 is SGHDT, CDR2 YYEEEE, per germline. The CDR3 spans 14 residues. V was clipped by 1 base and J by 0 bases, with 8 bases between them. The CDR3 DNA follows: TGTGCCAGCAGCTTGCTCGGGAGCTCCTACGAGCAGTACTTC. Its translation is CASSLLGSSYEQYF. The full variable domain, rest sourced from reference TRBV5-6 and TRBJ2-7, is DAGVTQSPTHLIKTRGQQVTLRCSPKSGHDTVSWYQQALGQGPQFIFQYYEEEERQRGNFPDRFSGHQFPNYSSELNVNALLLGDSALYLCASSLLGSSYEQYFGPGTRLTVT.

The gene calls are TRBV9 and TRBJ2-7; TRBD2 aligns across 11 bases. This CDR3 spans 15 amino acids. Germline V gene lookup returns CDR1 SGDLS and CDR2 YYNGEE. Unmatched junction bases numbered 8, after V lost 4 bases and J lost 5 bases. The DNA of the CDR3 is TGTGCCAGCAGCCTCCTAGCGGGGGGAGGGAACGAGCAGTACTTC. Encoded protein: CASSLLAGGGNEQYF.

The CDR3 nucleotides are TGTGCCAGCAGGATACAGAGCTCTGGAAACACCATATATTTT. Protein product: CASRIQSSGNTIYF. This chain uses TRBV2 with TRBJ1-3, with no clear D. Germline V gives CDR1 SNHLY, CDR2 FYNNEI. This CDR3 comprises 14 residues. V lost 6 bases, J lost 0 bases, and 9 bases lay in between.

In its sample, this clone was seen once. The chain combines TRBV9 with TRBJ1-4; D is uncertain. The CDR3 consists of 17 residues. Germline V gene sequence: CDR1 SGDLS, CDR2 YYNGEE. Trimming cost V 3 bases and J 6 bases, with 21 bases left between them. Here the CDR3 DNA reads TGTGCCAGCAGCGCTGCGGCCGGGAGCCGGGGAGATGAAAAACTGTTTTTT. Its protein product is CASSAAAGSRGDEKLFF.

The chain uses TRBV4-1 and TRBJ2-7; 10 bases map to TRBD2. The V gene's germline CDR1 is MGHRA and CDR2 YSYEKL. V lost 5 bases and J lost 3; bases outside the gene matches: 7. The CDR3 has 15 amino acids. The CDR3, as DNA: TGCGCCAGCAGCTCTCCGGGACTAGCGATCTACGAGCAGTACTTC. This sequence encodes CASSSPGLAIYEQYF.

The V call is TRBV7-9, the J call TRBJ2-3; TRBD1 aligns across 10 bases. The CDR3 sequence is 16 residues long. The trim removed 5 bases at V and 5 bases at J, leaving 10 bases unmatched. The germline gives CDR1 SEHNR, CDR2 FQNEAQ (reference sequence). Here the CDR3 reads CASSERGQGIGDTQYF. Written as DNA, the CDR3 is TGTGCCAGCAGCGAACGGGGACAGGGGATTGGAGATACGCAGTATTTT.

The V call is TRBV29-1, the J call TRBJ2-7, with D maybe TRBD1 (5 bases). The V and J ends lost 4 bases and 0 bases respectively, with 13 bases between them. There are 14 residues in the CDR3. Germline V gives CDR1 SQVTM, CDR2 ANQGSEA. CDR3 protein: CSVGPPDISYEQYF. Here the CDR3 DNA reads TGCAGCGTTGGCCCCCCGGACATCTCCTACGAGCAGTACTTC.